A selection of T cell receptor beta chains follows, all from one sample in a study of beta chain features in type 1 diabetes. The method was immunoSEQ multiplex PCR; TCRdb's version includes in-frame clones alone and lacks a portion of them. The top ten clones hold roughly 0.74% of a sample with 140,000 or so clones, around a tenth of them seen once. The sequencing sample was made of central memory CD4+ T cells from blood. The receptors derive from a young man in good health. CDR3s include the opening cysteine and the closing phenylalanine or tryptophan. Each record gives: V gene, J gene, clone size, D gene, CDR3 length, CDR3 DNA, CDR3 protein. A D gene is named only where the DNA matches it firmly. A row's size may be missing; if present it is once, few, many or a size class.

V gene: TRBV30; J gene: TRBJ2-2; clone size: NA; D gene: TRBD2; CDR3 length: 15; CDR3 DNA: TGTGCCTGGACCGGGGGGAGAGCGAACACCGGGGAGCTGTTTTTT; CDR3 protein: CAWTGGRANTGELFF
V gene: TRBV29-1; J gene: TRBJ2-3; clone size: many; D gene: NA; CDR3 length: 13; CDR3 DNA: TGCAGCGTTGAAGGAGGGAGCACAGATACGCAGTATTTT; CDR3 protein: CSVEGGSTDTQYF
V gene: TRBV18; J gene: TRBJ2-1; clone size: few; D gene: NA; CDR3 length: 14; CDR3 DNA: TGTGCCAGCTCACCAAGAGGGACCTACAATGAGCAGTTCTTC; CDR3 protein: CASSPRGTYNEQFF
V gene: TRBV7-2; J gene: TRBJ2-7; clone size: NA; D gene: TRBD1; CDR3 length: 15; CDR3 DNA: TGTGCCAGCAGCTTATCGGGACAGGGGGCCTACGAGCAGTACTTC; CDR3 protein: CASSLSGQGAYEQYF
V gene: TRBV5-6; J gene: TRBJ2-7; clone size: NA; D gene: TRBD2; CDR3 length: 16; CDR3 DNA: TGTGCCAGCAGCTTAACTAGCGGGGGCCTCTCCTACGAGCAGTACTTC; CDR3 protein: CASSLTSGGLSYEQYF
V gene: TRBV2; J gene: TRBJ2-3; clone size: few; D gene: NA; CDR3 length: 14; CDR3 DNA: TGTGCCAGCAGTGGGCAGGGAAGGATAGATACGCAGTATTTT; CDR3 protein: CASSGQGRIDTQYF
V gene: TRBV2; J gene: TRBJ2-2; clone size: NA; D gene: TRBD1; CDR3 length: 15; CDR3 DNA: TGTGCCAGCATGGTGGACAGGGGGCGTCCCGGGGAGCTGTTTTTT; CDR3 protein: CASMVDRGRPGELFF
V gene: TRBV28; J gene: TRBJ2-7; clone size: few; D gene: TRBD1; CDR3 length: 16; CDR3 DNA: TGTGCCAGCAGTCCACCCTCGGGACAGACTATCTACGAGCAGTACTTC; CDR3 protein: CASSPPSGQTIYEQYF
V gene: TRBV5-6; J gene: TRBJ1-4; clone size: NA; D gene: NA; CDR3 length: 16; CDR3 DNA: TGTGCCAGCAGCTTGGACACGGGAGCAACTAATGAAAAACTGTTTTTT; CDR3 protein: CASSLDTGATNEKLFF
V gene: TRBV6-4; J gene: TRBJ2-2; clone size: few; D gene: TRBD1; CDR3 length: 15; CDR3 DNA: TGTGCCAGCAGCCCTAGACAGGGAGACACCGGGGAGCTGTTTTTT; CDR3 protein: CASSPRQGDTGELFF
V gene: TRBV6-5; J gene: TRBJ1-2; clone size: NA; D gene: TRBD1; CDR3 length: 14; CDR3 DNA: TGTGCCAGCAGCCCCCCGACAGGGAGCTATGGCTACACCTTC; CDR3 protein: CASSPPTGSYGYTF
V gene: TRBV27; J gene: TRBJ2-4; clone size: few; D gene: TRBD1; CDR3 length: 15; CDR3 DNA: TGTGCCAGCAGTCCCAGGGGGCTAGCCAAAAACATTCAGTACTTC; CDR3 protein: CASSPRGLAKNIQYF
V gene: TRBV28; J gene: TRBJ2-2; clone size: many; D gene: NA; CDR3 length: 14; CDR3 DNA: TGTGCCACCCGGTACGGGGGGCGCACCGGGGAGCTGTTTTTT; CDR3 protein: CATRYGGRTGELFF
V gene: TRBV19; J gene: TRBJ2-1; clone size: NA; D gene: NA; CDR3 length: 13; CDR3 DNA: TGTGCCAGTAGTATAGTCGGTTTGAATGAGCAGTTCTTC; CDR3 protein: CASSIVGLNEQFF
V gene: TRBV4-3; J gene: TRBJ1-3; clone size: few; D gene: NA; CDR3 length: 16; CDR3 DNA: TGCGCCAGCAGCCAATCTGCGCGGGGGATTGGGAACACCATATATTTT; CDR3 protein: CASSQSARGIGNTIYF
V gene: TRBV25-1; J gene: TRBJ1-6; clone size: few; D gene: NA; CDR3 length: 14; CDR3 DNA: TGTGCCAGCAGTAGGGAGGGAAGATATTCACCCCTCCACTTT; CDR3 protein: CASSREGRYSPLHF
V gene: TRBV7-2; J gene: TRBJ2-1; clone size: NA; D gene: TRBD2; CDR3 length: 12; CDR3 DNA: TGTGCCAGCAGCCCCCGGGTAGCGGGGCAGTTCTTC; CDR3 protein: CASSPRVAGQFF
V gene: TRBV11-2; J gene: TRBJ2-1; clone size: NA; D gene: TRBD2; CDR3 length: 18; CDR3 DNA: TGTGCCAGCAGGACCCGTTTATCCAGCGGGGCGTCCTACAATGAGCAGTTCTTC; CDR3 protein: CASRTRLSSGASYNEQFF
V gene: TRBV9; J gene: TRBJ2-7; clone size: few; D gene: NA; CDR3 length: 14; CDR3 DNA: TGTGCCAGCAGCGTAGGACAGGAGTCCTACGAGCAGTACTTC; CDR3 protein: CASSVGQESYEQYF
V gene: TRBV2; J gene: TRBJ2-2; clone size: NA; D gene: TRBD1; CDR3 length: 15; CDR3 DNA: TGTGCCAGCAGTAACAGGGGGCGAGGCACCGGGGAGCTGTTCTTT; CDR3 protein: CASSNRGRGTGELFF
V gene: TRBV6-5; J gene: TRBJ2-1; clone size: NA; D gene: TRBD2; CDR3 length: 16; CDR3 DNA: TGTGCCAGCAGTTCTCTTAGACTAGCGGCGTACAATGAGCAGTTCTTC; CDR3 protein: CASSSLRLAAYNEQFF
V gene: TRBV4-2; J gene: TRBJ1-5; clone size: NA; D gene: NA; CDR3 length: 14; CDR3 DNA: TGTGCCAGCAGCCAATCTATTGGCAATCAGCCCCAGCATTTT; CDR3 protein: CASSQSIGNQPQHF
V gene: TRBV5-4; J gene: TRBJ2-3; clone size: NA; D gene: TRBD2; CDR3 length: 15; CDR3 DNA: TGTGCCAGCAGCCCACTAGCGGGGACCACAGATACGCAGTATTTT; CDR3 protein: CASSPLAGTTDTQYF
V gene: TRBV19; J gene: TRBJ1-5; clone size: NA; D gene: NA; CDR3 length: 13; CDR3 DNA: TGTGCCAGCCACTCCTTTGAGGGCCAGCCCCAGCATTTT; CDR3 protein: CASHSFEGQPQHF
V gene: TRBV30; J gene: TRBJ1-1; clone size: NA; D gene: TRBD1; CDR3 length: 16; CDR3 DNA: TGTGCCGGGAACAGGGGACAGCAAATATTGAACACTGAAGCTTTCTTT; CDR3 protein: CAGNRGQQILNTEAFF
V gene: TRBV5-1; J gene: TRBJ2-3; clone size: NA; D gene: NA; CDR3 length: 15; CDR3 DNA: TGCGCCAGCAGCTTACAGGGCCACGGCACAGATACGCAGTATTTT; CDR3 protein: CASSLQGHGTDTQYF
V gene: TRBV7-6; J gene: TRBJ2-1; clone size: few; D gene: NA; CDR3 length: 15; CDR3 DNA: TGTGCCAGCAGCGAGACCCTGACCAGGGGCAATGAGCAGTTCTTC; CDR3 protein: CASSETLTRGNEQFF
V gene: TRBV7-2; J gene: TRBJ2-1; clone size: NA; D gene: TRBD2; CDR3 length: 16; CDR3 DNA: TGTGCCAGCAGCTTAGCAGCGGGGGCCAAATACAATGAGCAGTTCTTC; CDR3 protein: CASSLAAGAKYNEQFF
V gene: TRBV7-2; J gene: TRBJ2-1; clone size: NA; D gene: TRBD1; CDR3 length: 15; CDR3 DNA: TGTGCCAGCAGCCCCGGACAGGGGTCCTACAATGAGCAGTTCTTC; CDR3 protein: CASSPGQGSYNEQFF
V gene: TRBV5-1; J gene: TRBJ1-4; clone size: NA; D gene: NA; CDR3 length: 14; CDR3 DNA: TGCGCCAGCAGCCAGGGTACGACTAATGAAAAACTGTTTTTT; CDR3 protein: CASSQGTTNEKLFF
V gene: TRBV5-4; J gene: TRBJ2-3; clone size: few; D gene: NA; CDR3 length: 15; CDR3 DNA: TGTGCCAGCAGCTTGTACGGCGGGGGCACAGATACGCAGTATTTT; CDR3 protein: CASSLYGGGTDTQYF
V gene: TRBV19; J gene: TRBJ2-2; clone size: NA; D gene: TRBD1; CDR3 length: 15; CDR3 DNA: TGTGCCAGTAGAACCGACAGGGATAAGACCGGGGAGCTGTTTTTT; CDR3 protein: CASRTDRDKTGELFF
V gene: TRBV7-2; J gene: TRBJ2-7; clone size: NA; D gene: NA; CDR3 length: 13; CDR3 DNA: TGTGCCAGCAGCCGGACAGCCCTCTACGAGCAGTACTTC; CDR3 protein: CASSRTALYEQYF
V gene: TRBV5-1; J gene: TRBJ2-5; clone size: few; D gene: TRBD2; CDR3 length: 15; CDR3 DNA: TGCGCCAGCAGCCGGACTAGCGGGGGATTTGAGACCCAGTACTTC; CDR3 protein: CASSRTSGGFETQYF
V gene: TRBV5-1; J gene: TRBJ2-7; clone size: NA; D gene: TRBD1; CDR3 length: 13; CDR3 DNA: TGCGCCAGCAGCATGGGACAGGGAGACGAGCAGTACTTC; CDR3 protein: CASSMGQGDEQYF
V gene: TRBV4-1; J gene: TRBJ2-5; clone size: NA; D gene: TRBD2; CDR3 length: 16; CDR3 DNA: TGCGCCAGCAGCCCGGGACTAGCGGGGGGGTTAGAGACCCAGTACTTC; CDR3 protein: CASSPGLAGGLETQYF
V gene: TRBV9; J gene: TRBJ2-3; clone size: once; D gene: TRBD2; CDR3 length: 17; CDR3 DNA: TGTGCCAGCAGCGTAGGTGTTAGCGGGGGGGCGGTAGATACGCAGTATTTT; CDR3 protein: CASSVGVSGGAVDTQYF
V gene: TRBV27; J gene: TRBJ2-3; clone size: NA; D gene: TRBD1; CDR3 length: 15; CDR3 DNA: TGTGCCAGCAGGAAACAGGGGGTGGACACAGATACGCAGTATTTT; CDR3 protein: CASRKQGVDTDTQYF
V gene: TRBV7-9; J gene: TRBJ2-7; clone size: many; D gene: NA; CDR3 length: 14; CDR3 DNA: TGTGCCAGCAGCTTAGCGGGCCGCCAAGACGAGCAGTACTTC; CDR3 protein: CASSLAGRQDEQYF
V gene: TRBV7-2; J gene: TRBJ2-4; clone size: NA; D gene: NA; CDR3 length: 15; CDR3 DNA: TGTGCCAGCAGCTTAGCGCTAGACTTTCGGGACATTCAGTACTTC; CDR3 protein: CASSLALDFRDIQYF
V gene: TRBV11-2; J gene: TRBJ2-3; clone size: NA; D gene: NA; CDR3 length: 16; CDR3 DNA: TGTGCCAGCAGCCCAAAAATGACGACTAGCACAGATACGCAGTATTTT; CDR3 protein: CASSPKMTTSTDTQYF
V gene: TRBV6-5; J gene: TRBJ1-1; clone size: NA; D gene: NA; CDR3 length: 14; CDR3 DNA: TGTGCCAGCAGTGAGACGGGTCAGGGCACTGAAGCTTTCTTT; CDR3 protein: CASSETGQGTEAFF
V gene: TRBV5-1; J gene: TRBJ2-3; clone size: few; D gene: NA; CDR3 length: 12; CDR3 DNA: TGCGCCAGCAGCTTGCAGGGGGATACGCAGTATTTT; CDR3 protein: CASSLQGDTQYF
V gene: TRBV10-3; J gene: TRBJ1-1; clone size: many; D gene: NA; CDR3 length: 13; CDR3 DNA: TGTGCCATCAGAACAGGTATGAACACTGAAGCTTTCTTT; CDR3 protein: CAIRTGMNTEAFF
V gene: TRBV7-7; J gene: TRBJ2-2; clone size: NA; D gene: NA; CDR3 length: 14; CDR3 DNA: TGTGCCAGCAGCTTAGGGGCAGGGCCCGGGGAGCTGTTTTTT; CDR3 protein: CASSLGAGPGELFF
V gene: TRBV6-1; J gene: TRBJ2-3; clone size: NA; D gene: NA; CDR3 length: 12; CDR3 DNA: TGTGCCAGCAGTGCGACAGGATATACGCAGTATTTT; CDR3 protein: CASSATGYTQYF
V gene: TRBV7-9; J gene: TRBJ1-3; clone size: NA; D gene: NA; CDR3 length: 16; CDR3 DNA: TGTGCCAGCAGCTTACGTCCGACACTCTCTGGAAACACCATATATTTT; CDR3 protein: CASSLRPTLSGNTIYF
V gene: TRBV6-1; J gene: TRBJ2-5; clone size: few; D gene: TRBD2; CDR3 length: 13; CDR3 DNA: TGTGCCAGTGGACTAGCGGTAGAAGAGACCCAGTACTTC; CDR3 protein: CASGLAVEETQYF
V gene: TRBV10-1; J gene: TRBJ2-1; clone size: NA; D gene: NA; CDR3 length: 13; CDR3 DNA: TGCGCCAGCAGCGAGCAGAGGGACAATGAGCAGTTCTTC; CDR3 protein: CASSEQRDNEQFF
V gene: TRBV11-2; J gene: TRBJ2-1; clone size: NA; D gene: TRBD2; CDR3 length: 15; CDR3 DNA: TGTGCCAGCAGCCCACTAGCGGGGGGGCCGGGGGAGCAGTTCTTC; CDR3 protein: CASSPLAGGPGEQFF